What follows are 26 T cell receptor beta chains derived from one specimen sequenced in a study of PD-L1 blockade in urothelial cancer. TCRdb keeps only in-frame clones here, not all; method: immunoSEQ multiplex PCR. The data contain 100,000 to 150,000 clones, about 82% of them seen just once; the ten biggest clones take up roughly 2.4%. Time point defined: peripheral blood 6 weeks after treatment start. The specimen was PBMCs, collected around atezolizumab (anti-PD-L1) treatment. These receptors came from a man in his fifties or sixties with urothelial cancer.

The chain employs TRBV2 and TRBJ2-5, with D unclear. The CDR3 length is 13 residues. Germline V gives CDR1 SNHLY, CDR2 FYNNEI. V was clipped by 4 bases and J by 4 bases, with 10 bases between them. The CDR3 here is CASSVSLRETQYF. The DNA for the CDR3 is TGTGCCAGCAGTGTTTCGTTGAGAGAGACCCAGTACTTC.

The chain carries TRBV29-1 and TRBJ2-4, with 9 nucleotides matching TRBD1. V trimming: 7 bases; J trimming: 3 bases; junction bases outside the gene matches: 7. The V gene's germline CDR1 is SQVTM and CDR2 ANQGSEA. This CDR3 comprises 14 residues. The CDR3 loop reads CSGTGQGNKNIQYF. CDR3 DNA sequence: TGCAGCGGAACGGGACAGGGAAACAAAAACATTCAGTACTTC. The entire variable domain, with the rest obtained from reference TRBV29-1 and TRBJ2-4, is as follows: SAVISQKPSRDICQRGTSLTIQCQVDSQVTMMFWYRQQPGQSLTLIATANQGSEATYESGFVIDKFPISRPNLTFSTLTVSNMSPEDSSIYLCSGTGQGNKNIQYFGAGTRLSVL.

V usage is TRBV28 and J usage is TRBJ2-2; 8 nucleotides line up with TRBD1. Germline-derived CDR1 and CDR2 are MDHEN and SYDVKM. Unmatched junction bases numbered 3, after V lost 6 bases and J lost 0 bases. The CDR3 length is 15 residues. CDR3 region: CASRPGGTNTGELFF. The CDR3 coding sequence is TGTGCCAGCAGGCCAGGGGGCACGAACACCGGGGAGCTGTTTTTT.

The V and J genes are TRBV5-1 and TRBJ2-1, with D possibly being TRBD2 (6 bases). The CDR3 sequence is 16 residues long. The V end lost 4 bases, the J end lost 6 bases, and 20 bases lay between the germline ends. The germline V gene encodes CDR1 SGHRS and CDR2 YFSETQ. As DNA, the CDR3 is TGCGCCAGCAGCACCGTGGAGGGAGCGTTGGGCAATGAGCAGTTCTTC. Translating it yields CASSTVEGALGNEQFF.

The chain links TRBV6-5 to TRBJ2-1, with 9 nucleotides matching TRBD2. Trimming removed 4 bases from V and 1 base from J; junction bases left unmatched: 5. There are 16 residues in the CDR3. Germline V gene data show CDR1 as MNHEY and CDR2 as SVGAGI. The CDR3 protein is CASSFGLARSYNEQFF. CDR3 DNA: TGTGCCAGCAGTTTCGGACTAGCGAGATCCTACAATGAGCAGTTCTTC.

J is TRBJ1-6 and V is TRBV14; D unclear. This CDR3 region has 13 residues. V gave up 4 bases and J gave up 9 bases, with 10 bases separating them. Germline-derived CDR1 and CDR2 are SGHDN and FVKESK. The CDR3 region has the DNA TGTGCCAGCAGCCTCCTAATGTCTTCACCCCTCCACTTT. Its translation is CASSLLMSSPLHF.

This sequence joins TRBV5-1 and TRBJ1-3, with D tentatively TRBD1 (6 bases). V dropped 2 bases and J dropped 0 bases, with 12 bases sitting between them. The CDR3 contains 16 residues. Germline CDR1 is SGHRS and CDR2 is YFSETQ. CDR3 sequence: CASSLLTGHSGNTIYF. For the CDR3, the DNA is TGCGCCAGCAGCTTACTAACGGGACACTCTGGAAACACCATATATTTT. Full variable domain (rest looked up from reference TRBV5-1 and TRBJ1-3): KAGVTQTPRYLIKTRGQQVTLSCSPISGHRSVSWYQQTPGQGLQFLFEYFSETQRNKGNFPGRFSGRQFSNSRSEMNVSTLELGDSALYLCASSLLTGHSGNTIYFGEGSWLTVV.

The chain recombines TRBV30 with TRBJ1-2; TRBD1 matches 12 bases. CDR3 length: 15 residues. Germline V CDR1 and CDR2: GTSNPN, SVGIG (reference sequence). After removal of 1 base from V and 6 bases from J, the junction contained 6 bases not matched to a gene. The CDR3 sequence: CAWSGGDRGLNGYTF. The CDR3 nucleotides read TGTGCCTGGAGTGGTGGGGACAGGGGGCTCAATGGCTACACCTTC.

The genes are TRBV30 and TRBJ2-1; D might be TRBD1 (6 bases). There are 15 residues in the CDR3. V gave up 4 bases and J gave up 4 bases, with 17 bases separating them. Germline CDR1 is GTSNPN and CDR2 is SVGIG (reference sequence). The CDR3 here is CAWNLGQGLYNEQFF. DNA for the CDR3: TGTGCCTGGAATCTGGGGCAGGGGTTGTACAATGAGCAGTTCTTC.

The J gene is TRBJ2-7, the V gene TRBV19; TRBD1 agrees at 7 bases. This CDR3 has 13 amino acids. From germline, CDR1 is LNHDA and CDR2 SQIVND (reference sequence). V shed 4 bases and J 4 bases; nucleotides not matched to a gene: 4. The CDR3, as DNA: TGTGCCAGTAGTAACAGGGGCACTTACGAGCAGTACTTC. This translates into CASSNRGTYEQYF.

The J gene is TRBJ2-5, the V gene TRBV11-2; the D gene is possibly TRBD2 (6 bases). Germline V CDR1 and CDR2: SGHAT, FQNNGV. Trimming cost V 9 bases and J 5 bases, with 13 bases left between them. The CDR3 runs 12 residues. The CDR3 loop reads CASTSFGETQYF. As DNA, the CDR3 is TGTGCCAGTACTAGCTTTGGGGAGACCCAGTACTTC.

Here the CDR3 reads CASSPPSGRNNEQFF. DNA for the CDR3: TGTGCCAGCTCACCACCGTCGGGTAGGAACAATGAGCAGTTCTTC. The rearrangement joins TRBV18 to TRBJ2-1; D is ambiguous. Trimming cost V 0 bases and J 5 bases, with 11 bases left between them. CDR1 and CDR2 (germline): KGHSH, LQKENI. This CDR3 is built from 15 residues.

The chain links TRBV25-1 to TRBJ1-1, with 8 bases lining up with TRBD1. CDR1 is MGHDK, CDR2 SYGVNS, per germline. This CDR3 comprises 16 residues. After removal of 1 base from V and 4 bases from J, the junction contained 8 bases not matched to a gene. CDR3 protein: CASSEWRAGGTTEAFF. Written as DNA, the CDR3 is TGTGCCAGCAGTGAATGGAGGGCAGGGGGCACCACTGAAGCTTTCTTT. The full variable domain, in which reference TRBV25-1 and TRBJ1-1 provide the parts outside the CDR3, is EADIYQTPRYLVIGTGKKITLECSQTMGHDKMYWYQQDPGMELHLIHYSYGVNSTEKGDLSSESTVSRIRTEHFPLTLESARPSHTSQYLCASSEWRAGGTTEAFFGQGTRLTVV.

The CDR3 sequence: CASMRGGSGSDTQYF. The CDR3 nucleotides read TGCGCCAGCATGCGAGGGGGCTCAGGGTCAGATACGCAGTATTTT. The rearrangement uses TRBV5-1 and TRBJ2-3, with 7 bases identical to TRBD1. The germline CDR1 and CDR2 sequences are SGHRS and YFSETQ. CDR3 length equals 15 residues. Losses at the gene ends were 6 bases for V and 4 bases for J; bases not matched to a gene: 11. The whole variable domain, remainder taken from reference TRBV5-1 and TRBJ2-3, is KAGVTQTPRYLIKTRGQQVTLSCSPISGHRSVSWYQQTPGQGLQFLFEYFSETQRNKGNFPGRFSGRQFSNSRSEMNVSTLELGDSALYLCASMRGGSGSDTQYFGPGTRLTVL.

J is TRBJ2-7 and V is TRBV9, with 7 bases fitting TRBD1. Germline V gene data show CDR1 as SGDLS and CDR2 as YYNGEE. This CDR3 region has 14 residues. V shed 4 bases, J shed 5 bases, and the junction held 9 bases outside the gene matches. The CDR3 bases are TGTGCCAGCAGCAGCCAGACAGGGTGGAACGAGCAGTACTTC. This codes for CASSSQTGWNEQYF.

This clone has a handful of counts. The CDR3 region is CASSLDRGLYGYTF. CDR3 DNA sequence: TGCGCCAGCAGCTTGGACAGGGGACTCTATGGCTACACCTTC. V and J are TRBV5-1 and TRBJ1-2; 7 bases align to TRBD1. CDR3 length equals 14 residues. The V gene's germline CDR1 is SGHRS and CDR2 YFSETQ. The V segment lost 0 bases and the J segment 4 bases; nucleotides outside the gene matches: 3.

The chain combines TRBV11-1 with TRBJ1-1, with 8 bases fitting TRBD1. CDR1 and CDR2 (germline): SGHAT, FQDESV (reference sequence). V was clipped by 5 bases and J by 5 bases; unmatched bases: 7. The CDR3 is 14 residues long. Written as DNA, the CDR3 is TGTGCCAGCAGCCCGGACAGGGTGGGAACTGAAGCTTTCTTT. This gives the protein CASSPDRVGTEAFF.

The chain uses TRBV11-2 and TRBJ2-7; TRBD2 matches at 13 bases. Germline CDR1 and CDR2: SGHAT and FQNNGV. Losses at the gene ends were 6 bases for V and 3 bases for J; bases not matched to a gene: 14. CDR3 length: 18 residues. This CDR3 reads CASSAGTSGISFLYEQYF. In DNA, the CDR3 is TGTGCCAGCAGTGCCGGGACTAGCGGGATCTCATTCCTCTACGAGCAGTACTTC.

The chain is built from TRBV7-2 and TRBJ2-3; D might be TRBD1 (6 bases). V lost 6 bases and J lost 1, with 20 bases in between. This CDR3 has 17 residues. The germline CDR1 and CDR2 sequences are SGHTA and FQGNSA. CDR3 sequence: CASRPGALGAGTDTQYF. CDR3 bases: TGTGCCAGCAGACCAGGGGCGTTGGGTGCGGGCACAGATACGCAGTATTTT. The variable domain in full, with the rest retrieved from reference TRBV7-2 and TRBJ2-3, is GAGVSQSPSNKVTEKGKDVELRCDPISGHTALYWYRQSLGQGLEFLIYFQGNSAPDKSGLPSDRFSAERTGGSVSTLTIQRTQQEDSAVYLCASRPGALGAGTDTQYFGPGTRLTVL.

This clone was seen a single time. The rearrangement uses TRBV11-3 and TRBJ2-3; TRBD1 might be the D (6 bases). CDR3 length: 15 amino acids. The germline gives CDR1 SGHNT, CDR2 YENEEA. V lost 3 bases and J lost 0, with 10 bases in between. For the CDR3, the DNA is TGTGCCAGCAGCTTGTCCAGGGGAAGCACAGATACGCAGTATTTT. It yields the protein CASSLSRGSTDTQYF.

The CDR3 DNA is TGTGCCAGTAGCTTAACTAGCGGGAGGGCGTCGGTTCGGGAGACCCAGTACTTC. This translates into CASSLTSGRASVRETQYF. The V gene is TRBV19, the J gene TRBJ2-5; 13 bases are shared with TRBD2. The CDR3 spans 18 residues. With 6 bases clipped from V and 5 bases from J, the junction kept 15 bases outside the gene matches. The germline gives CDR1 LNHDA, CDR2 SQIVND (reference sequence).

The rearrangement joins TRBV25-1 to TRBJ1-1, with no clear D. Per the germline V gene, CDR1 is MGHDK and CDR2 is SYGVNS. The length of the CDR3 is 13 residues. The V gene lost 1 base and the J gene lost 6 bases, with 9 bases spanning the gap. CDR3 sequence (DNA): TGTGCCAGCAGTGAATTCGCGGCAGCTGAAGCTTTCTTT. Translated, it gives CASSEFAAAEAFF.

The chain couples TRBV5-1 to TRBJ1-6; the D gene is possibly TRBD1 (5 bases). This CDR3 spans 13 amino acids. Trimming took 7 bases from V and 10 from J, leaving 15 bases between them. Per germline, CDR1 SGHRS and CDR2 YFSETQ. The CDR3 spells CASSIGVGSPLHF. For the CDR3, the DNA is TGCGCCAGCTCTATAGGGGTAGGCTCACCCCTCCACTTT.

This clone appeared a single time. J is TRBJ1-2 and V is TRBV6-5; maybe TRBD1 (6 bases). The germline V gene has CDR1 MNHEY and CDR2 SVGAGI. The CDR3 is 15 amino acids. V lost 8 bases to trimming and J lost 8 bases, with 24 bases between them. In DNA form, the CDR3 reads TGTGCCAGCTATGAATGGACTTTGGGGGCGAGAGGCTACACCTTC. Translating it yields CASYEWTLGARGYTF.

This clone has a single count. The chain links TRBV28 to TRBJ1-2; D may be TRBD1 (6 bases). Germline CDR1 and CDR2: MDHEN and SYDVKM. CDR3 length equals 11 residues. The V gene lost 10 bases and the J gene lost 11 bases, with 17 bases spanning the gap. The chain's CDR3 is CATSLTGRYTF. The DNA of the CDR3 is TGTGCCACCTCCCTTACAGGGCGTTACACCTTC.

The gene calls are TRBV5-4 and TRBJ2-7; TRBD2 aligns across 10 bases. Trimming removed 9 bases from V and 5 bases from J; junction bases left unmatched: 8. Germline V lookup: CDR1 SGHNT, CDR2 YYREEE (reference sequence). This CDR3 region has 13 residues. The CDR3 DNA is TGTGCCACCGGAGCGGGAGGGTGGAACGAGCAGTACTTC. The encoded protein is CATGAGGWNEQYF.